This T cell receptor (beta chain) appears in the sequencing data of a study of CD8 T cells in Susac syndrome. From germline, CDR1 is LGHDT and CDR2 YNNKEL (reference sequence). CDR3 length: 15 residues. V lost 6 bases, J lost 5 bases, and 4 bases stayed unmatched. 0.5 to 1 ug RNA was reverse transcribed with random hexamers. By means of immunoSEQ multiplex PCR, TCR beta CDR3 spanning 54 Vbeta and 13 Jbeta underwent amplification. Each CDR3 protein is one row after TCRdb ran MiXCR on the immunoSEQ multiplex PCR reads. The table lists about 170,000 distinct CDR3 sequences, approximately 95% of them singletons, with around 0.097% in the top ten. Study-wide results and limits: By the study's own acknowledgment, its TCR sequencing and HLA analysis included relatively few individuals.

Sequencing of TCR beta drew on CD8+ and CD4+ T cells from blood. TEMRA cells were FACS-enriched, unlike CD8+ and CD4+ T cells, which were negatively isolated. A note on this clonotype: Its target is not known.

The TCR sequence derives from a human donor with multiple sclerosis. Material for sequencing was CD4+ T cells from PBMCs. The chain has TRBV3-1 and TRBJ2-2; 12 bases align to TRBD2. The CDR3 loop reads CASSRGLAGTGELFF. The CDR3 DNA follows: TGTGCCAGCAGTCGCGGACTAGCGGGAACCGGGGAGCTGTTTTTT.